Below, 10 T cell receptor beta chains from the same sample are listed, as sequenced in a study of shared clonotypes between healthy human individuals. Method: immunoSEQ multiplex PCR; TCRdb's copy keeps in-frame clones and lacks some. The sample yields millions of clones, 95% seen once. Specimen: naive CD4+ T cells sorted from blood. The subset is: CD45RA+ positively selected. The source is a man aged 18 to 29 in good health.

This sequence joins TRBV29-1 and TRBJ2-1; TRBD2 might be the D (6 bases). The CDR3 sequence is 15 residues long. Deletions cut 1 base from V and 4 bases from J, with 14 bases between. The germline V gene encodes CDR1 SQVTM and CDR2 ANQGSEA. The CDR3, as DNA: TGCAGCGTTGAAGGGGGCAGCGGGCGTTACAATGAGCAGTTCTTC. It is translated as CSVEGGSGRYNEQFF.

The chain combines TRBV7-8 with TRBJ2-2; D perhaps matches TRBD2 (6 bases). Trimming left V 7 bases short and J 7 bases short, with 22 bases between. Germline V gene sequence: CDR1 SGHVS, CDR2 FQNEAQ. The length of the CDR3 is 16 residues. CDR3 sequence: CASKYPAWLASGELFF. The CDR3 DNA sequence: TGTGCCAGCAAATACCCAGCATGGCTAGCGAGCGGGGAGCTGTTTTTT.

The chain employs TRBV18 and TRBJ2-7, with D possibly being TRBD1 (7 bases). Deletions cut 2 bases from V and 4 bases from J, with 15 bases between. The germline CDR1 and CDR2 sequences are KGHSH and LQKENI. The CDR3 loop spans 15 amino acids. The CDR3 DNA is TGTGCCAGCTCACCAGGGGAGACAGGGAGGTACGAGCAGTACTTC. It encodes CASSPGETGRYEQYF.

V and J are TRBV6-5 and TRBJ1-1, with D hard to call. V dropped 7 bases and J dropped 1 base, with 4 bases sitting between them. Germline values: CDR1 MNHEY, CDR2 SVGAGI. The CDR3 has 11 residues. The CDR3 sequence: CASIGNTEAFF. The CDR3 DNA follows: TGTGCCAGCATAGGGAACACTGAAGCTTTCTTT.

The chain carries TRBV18 and TRBJ2-5, with D hard to call. Per the germline V gene, CDR1 is KGHSH and CDR2 is LQKENI. The CDR3 has 13 residues. V lost 4 bases and J 3 bases, leaving 9 bases between the germline ends. The CDR3 bases are TGTGCCAGCTCACTCTACTCAAAAGAGACCCAGTACTTC. It yields the protein CASSLYSKETQYF.

This clone came up once. The chain couples TRBV6-5 to TRBJ2-1; D might be TRBD2 (5 bases). This CDR3 has 16 residues. V lost 3 bases and J lost 3, with 15 bases in between. Germline V lookup: CDR1 MNHEY, CDR2 SVGAGI. The CDR3 is CASSYLGLVGYNEQFF. CDR3 sequence (DNA): TGTGCCAGCAGTTATCTCGGACTGGTCGGCTACAATGAGCAGTTCTTC.

This sequence joins TRBV4-1 and TRBJ2-7; perhaps TRBD1 as D (6 bases). Germline values: CDR1 MGHRA, CDR2 YSYEKL. Trimming took off 4 bases at V and 3 bases at J, with 16 bases between the two ends. The CDR3 spans 15 residues. This CDR3 reads CASSRSRDTDYEQYF. The CDR3 DNA sequence: TGCGCCAGCAGCCGATCCCGGGACACTGACTACGAGCAGTACTTC.

The chain joins TRBV15 to TRBJ1-2; D ambiguous. The germline V and J ends were trimmed by 0 bases and 8 bases, with 7 bases remaining between them. Germline V gives CDR1 LNHNV, CDR2 YYDKDF (reference sequence). The CDR3 is made up of 12 amino acids. This chain's CDR3 is CATSRDINGYTF. DNA of the CDR3: TGTGCCACCAGCAGAGATATAAACGGCTACACCTTC.

Comments on this clone: This sample also contains other DNA sequences that code for the same CDR3. This sequence joins TRBV5-1 and TRBJ2-7, with 11 bases lining up with TRBD2. Looked up from germline, CDR1 is SGHRS and CDR2 is YFSETQ. J gave up 6 bases and V 0 bases, and 5 bases lay outside the gene matches. This CDR3 has 15 amino acids. In DNA form, the CDR3 reads TGCGCCAGCAGCTTGGGGCTAGCGGGAGGAAGCGAGCAGTACTTC. This gives the protein CASSLGLAGGSEQYF.

The V call is TRBV5-1, the J call TRBJ2-7; 11 bases align to TRBD1. V was clipped by 2 bases and J by 6 bases; unmatched bases: 4. Germline lookup yields CDR1 SGHRS and CDR2 YFSETQ. This CDR3 contains 14 residues. The chain's CDR3 is CASSLGTGGREQYF. In DNA form, the CDR3 reads TGCGCCAGCAGCTTAGGGACAGGGGGTCGCGAGCAGTACTTC.